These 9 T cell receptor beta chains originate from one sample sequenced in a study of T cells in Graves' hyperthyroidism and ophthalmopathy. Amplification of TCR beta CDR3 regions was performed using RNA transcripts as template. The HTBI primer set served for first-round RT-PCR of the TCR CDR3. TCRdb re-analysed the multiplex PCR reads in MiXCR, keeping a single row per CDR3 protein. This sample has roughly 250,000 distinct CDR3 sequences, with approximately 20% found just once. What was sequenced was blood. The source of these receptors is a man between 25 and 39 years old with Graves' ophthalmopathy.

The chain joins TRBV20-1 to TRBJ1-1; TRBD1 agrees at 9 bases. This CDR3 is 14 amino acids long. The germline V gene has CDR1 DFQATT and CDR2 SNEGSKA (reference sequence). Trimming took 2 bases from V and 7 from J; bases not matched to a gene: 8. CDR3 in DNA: TGCAGTGCTAGACCCCAGGGACAGGGAGTTGAAGCTTTCTTT. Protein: CSARPQGQGVEAFF.

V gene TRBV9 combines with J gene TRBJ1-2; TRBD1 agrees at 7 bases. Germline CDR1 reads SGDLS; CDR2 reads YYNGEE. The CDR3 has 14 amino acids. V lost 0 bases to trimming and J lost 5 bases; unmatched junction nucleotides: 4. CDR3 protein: CASSVGSQGYGYTF. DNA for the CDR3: TGTGCCAGCAGCGTAGGTTCACAGGGGTATGGCTACACCTTC.

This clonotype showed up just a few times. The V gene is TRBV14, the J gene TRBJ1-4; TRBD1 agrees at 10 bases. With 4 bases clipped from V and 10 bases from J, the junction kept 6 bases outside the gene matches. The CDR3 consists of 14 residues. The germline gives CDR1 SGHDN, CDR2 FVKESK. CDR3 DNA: TGTGCCAGCAGCCTTGGACAGGGGGTCGGAAAACTGTTTTTT. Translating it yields CASSLGQGVGKLFF.

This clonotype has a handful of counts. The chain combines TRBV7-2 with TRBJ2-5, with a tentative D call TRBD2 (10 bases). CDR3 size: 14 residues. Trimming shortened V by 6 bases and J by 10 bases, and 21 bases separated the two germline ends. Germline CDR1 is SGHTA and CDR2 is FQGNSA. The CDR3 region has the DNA TGTGCCAGCAGACAGGGGGCTAGCGGGAGTAACCAGTACTTC. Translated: CASRQGASGSNQYF.

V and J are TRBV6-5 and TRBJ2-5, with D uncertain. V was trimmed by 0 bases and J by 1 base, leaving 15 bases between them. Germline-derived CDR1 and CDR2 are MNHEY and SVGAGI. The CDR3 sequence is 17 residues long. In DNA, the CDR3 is TGTGCCAGCAGTTACTCGAGTGGCGAAAACCCCCAAGAGACCCAGTACTTC. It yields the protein CASSYSSGENPQETQYF.

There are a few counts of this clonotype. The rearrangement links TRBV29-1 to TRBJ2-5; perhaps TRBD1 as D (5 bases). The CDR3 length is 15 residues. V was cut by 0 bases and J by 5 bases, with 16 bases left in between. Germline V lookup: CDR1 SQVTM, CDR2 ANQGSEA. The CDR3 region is CSVEDGRRVGETQYF. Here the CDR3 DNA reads TGCAGCGTTGAAGATGGACGCAGGGTCGGGGAGACCCAGTACTTC.

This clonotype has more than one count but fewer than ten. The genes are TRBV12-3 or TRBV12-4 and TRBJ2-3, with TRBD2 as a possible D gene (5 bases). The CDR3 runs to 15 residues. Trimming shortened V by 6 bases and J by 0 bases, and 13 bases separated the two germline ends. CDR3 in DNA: TGTGCCAGCAGCCTTCTTGGGAGCAGCACAGATACGCAGTATTTT. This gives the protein CASSLLGSSTDTQYF.

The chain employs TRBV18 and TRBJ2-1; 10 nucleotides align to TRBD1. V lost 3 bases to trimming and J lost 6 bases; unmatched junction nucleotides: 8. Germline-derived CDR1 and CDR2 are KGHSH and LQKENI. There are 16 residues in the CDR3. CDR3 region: CASSPSGDRGLNEQFF. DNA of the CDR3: TGTGCCAGCTCACCCTCTGGAGACAGGGGGCTCAATGAGCAGTTCTTC.

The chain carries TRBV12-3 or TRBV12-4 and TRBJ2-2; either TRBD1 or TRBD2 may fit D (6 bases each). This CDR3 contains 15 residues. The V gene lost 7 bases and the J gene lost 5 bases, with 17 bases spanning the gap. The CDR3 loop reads CASTHRGQITGELFF. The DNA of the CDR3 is TGTGCCAGCACCCACCGGGGGCAGATTACCGGGGAGCTGTTTTTT.